This is a list of T cell receptor beta chains from one sample in a study of T-cell reconstitution after alpha-beta-depleted transplantation in children. A single record per CDR3 protein comes from TCRdb applying MiXCR to the PCR reads. Of around 31,000 distinct CDR3 sequences in the sample, under 6.5% were seen once. The source material was peripheral blood, sampled 60 days after TCRalphabeta/CD19-depleted stem cell transplant. The receptor source for this set is a child younger than two who had a stem cell transplant for acute myeloid leukemia, so the T cells may come from the graft donor. Both conserved end residues are part of each CDR3. D genes are given only for firm matches. Rows may omit the clone size; those that give it use once, few, many or a size class.

d_call,j_call,clone_size,v_call,cdr3_nt,cdr3_aa
.,TRBJ2-2,many,TRBV5-1,TGCGCCAGCAGCTTGGCGGAGACGAACACCGGGGAGCTGTTTTTT,CASSLAETNTGELFF
.,TRBJ1-1,many,TRBV18,TGTGCCAGCTTCCCGGACGGGAACACTGAAGCTTTCTTT,CASFPDGNTEAFF
.,TRBJ2-3,many,TRBV27,TGTGCCAGCAGTCCCCGACGGCTAGATACGCAGTATTTT,CASSPRRLDTQYF
TRBD2,TRBJ2-1,many,TRBV12-3/TRBV12-4,TGTGCCATACTAGCGGGAGGGCCAGGGGAGCAGTTCTTC,CAILAGGPGEQFF
.,TRBJ1-2,few,TRBV7-9,TGTGCCAGCACCATAAACAGGGACGGCTACACCTTC,CASTINRDGYTF
.,TRBJ1-2,few,TRBV28,TGTGCCAGCAGTTTTGGCAGGGACTATGGCTACACCTTC,CASSFGRDYGYTF
.,TRBJ1-1,many,TRBV6-5,TGTGCCAGCAATCAGGGGATGAACACTGAAGCTTTCTTT,CASNQGMNTEAFF
.,TRBJ1-5,many,TRBV18,TGTGCCAGCTCCAAGGACGGTCAGCCCCAGCATTTT,CASSKDGQPQHF
.,TRBJ2-5,.,TRBV14,TGTGCCAGCAGCCAAGTAATAGGAGAGGAGACCCAGTACTTC,CASSQVIGEETQYF
.,TRBJ2-7,medium-sized,TRBV7-9,TGTGCCAGCAGCCCCAGACAGTCCTACGAGCAGTACTTC,CASSPRQSYEQYF
.,TRBJ1-1,many,TRBV18,TGTGCCAGCTCACCACAGGGGAACACTGAAGCTTTCTTT,CASSPQGNTEAFF
.,TRBJ2-7,many,TRBV28,TGTGCCAGCAGTTTTGAAGGGGAGCACTACGAGCAGTACTTC,CASSFEGEHYEQYF
.,TRBJ2-7,many,TRBV19,TGTGCCAGTAGTCCTTCGGGGGCCTACGAGCAGTACTTC,CASSPSGAYEQYF
.,TRBJ2-5,few,TRBV4-1,TGCGCCAGCAGCCAAGGGCCCAGACAGGGAGGGGAGACCCAGTACTTC,CASSQGPRQGGETQYF
TRBD1,TRBJ2-7,many,TRBV7-9,TGTGCCAGCAGCTTTTGGACAGGGCGAGAGCAGTACTTC,CASSFWTGREQYF
.,TRBJ2-5,many,TRBV5-1,TGCGCCAGCAGCTTGACCCCCTGGGGGACCATCCAAGAGACCCAGTACTTC,CASSLTPWGTIQETQYF
.,TRBJ2-5,many,TRBV4-3,TGCGCCAGCAGCCAAGAACCAGGGGAAGAGACCCAGTACTTC,CASSQEPGEETQYF
.,TRBJ2-5,many,TRBV12-3/TRBV12-4,TGTGCCAGCAGTTCCGGGGGTAGCATGAAGACCCAGTACTTC,CASSSGGSMKTQYF
.,TRBJ2-7,many,TRBV20-1,TGCAGTGCTAGAGACAGGGGGGATCCCTACGAGCAGTACTTC,CSARDRGDPYEQYF
.,TRBJ1-6,.,TRBV6-1,TGTGCCAGCAGTCGAAGGGGGTCACCCCTCCACTTT,CASSRRGSPLHF
TRBD2,TRBJ2-1,many,TRBV24-1,TGTGCCACCAGTGCTAGGACTAGCGGGAGTGATGAGCAGTTCTTC,CATSARTSGSDEQFF
TRBD1,TRBJ2-7,.,TRBV5-4,TGTGCCAGCAGCTCCCGCCGGGACAGGGGCAACGAGCAGTACTTC,CASSSRRDRGNEQYF
.,TRBJ2-7,many,TRBV20-1,TGCAGTGGACAGGACTACTACGAGCAGTACTTC,CSGQDYYEQYF
TRBD1,TRBJ2-4,many,TRBV19,TGTGCCAGTAGTACGCCGACAGGGAGTCATAACGTTCAGTACTTC,CASSTPTGSHNVQYF
.,TRBJ1-2,many,TRBV12-3/TRBV12-4,TGTGCCAGCAGGGCCCTCGGCTACACCTTC,CASRALGYTF
.,TRBJ2-7,.,TRBV20-1,TGCAGTGCTAGAGATGGAGGGAACTCCTACGAGCAGTACTTC,CSARDGGNSYEQYF
TRBD1,TRBJ1-1,many,TRBV6-2/TRBV6-3,TGTGCCAGCAGTTACTCGCAGGACAGGTTATTAGCTGAAGCTTTCTTT,CASSYSQDRLLAEAFF
.,TRBJ1-5,many,TRBV6-1,TGTGCCAGCAGTGGATGGGACGGGGATAGCAATCAGCCCCAGCATTTT,CASSGWDGDSNQPQHF
.,TRBJ1-5,many,TRBV5-1,TGCGCCAGCAGAAACAGGGAGGATCAGCCCCAGCATTTT,CASRNREDQPQHF
TRBD2,TRBJ2-1,many,TRBV4-3,TGCGCCAGCAGCCCTCAGCGGGGCTCCTACAATGAGCAGTTCTTC,CASSPQRGSYNEQFF
.,TRBJ2-1,many,TRBV6-5,TGTGCCAGCGCTGCGGGAGCAGGGGAGAATGAGCAGTTCTTC,CASAAGAGENEQFF
.,TRBJ2-5,many,TRBV7-2,TGTGCCAGCAGCTTAGTATGGGCAGCTGGCCAAGAGACCCAGTACTTC,CASSLVWAAGQETQYF
.,TRBJ1-1,few,TRBV30,TGTGCCTGGAGTGCAGTGGGGCCTGAAGCTTTCTTT,CAWSAVGPEAFF
TRBD2,TRBJ2-1,many,TRBV10-1,TGCGCCAGCAGTGTGGGACTAGCGGGGGGGCAGAATGAGCAGTTCTTC,CASSVGLAGGQNEQFF
TRBD2,TRBJ2-2,.,TRBV2,TGTGCCATCTGTTTTGGAGGTGTCGGGACTAGTTTACACAGGGAGCTGTTTTTT,CAICFGGVGTSLHRELFF
.,TRBJ1-2,medium-sized,TRBV12-3/TRBV12-4,TGTGCCAGCAGAAGAGGAGCCCCAAACGCTGATGGCTACACCTTC,CASRRGAPNADGYTF
TRBD2,TRBJ2-7,many,TRBV27,TGTGCCAGCACTCCTTTGGGGGGGGGATACGAGCAGTACTTC,CASTPLGGGYEQYF
.,TRBJ2-4,many,TRBV7-9,TGTGCCAGCAGCTTAGCTACTAGTACGGACATTCAGTACTTC,CASSLATSTDIQYF
TRBD1,TRBJ2-2,many,TRBV12-3/TRBV12-4,TGTGCCAGTCTCGACAGGGTCACCGGGGAGCTGTTTTTT,CASLDRVTGELFF
.,TRBJ1-6,.,TRBV5-6,TGTGCCAGCAGCTTGGCCGCCAGGTGGGCAGGGCAAGATTCACCCCTCCACTTT,CASSLAARWAGQDSPLHF
.,TRBJ2-1,many,TRBV7-9,TGTGCCAGCAGCCTCCTCCGGGACAGGGACAGACTAGCGAACAACAATGAGCAGTTCTTC,CASSLLRDRDRLANNNEQFF
.,TRBJ2-2,many,TRBV7-9,TGTGCCAGCAGCTTAGCGAGGAACACCGGGGAGCTGTTTTTT,CASSLARNTGELFF
TRBD2,TRBJ2-3,few,TRBV20-1,TGCAGTGCCAGAGGATATAGCGGGAGAACAGATACGCAGTATTTT,CSARGYSGRTDTQYF